This TCR beta chain was sequenced during a study of Tregs in tolerant kidney transplant recipients. Whole-study results and caveats: Changing PCR primers prevented nucleotide comparison between some patients' samples. Biological reproducibility was not directly addressed in this study. Donor-specific Treg expansion exceeded global Treg expansion in tolerant patients, suggesting antigen drive.

Worth noting for this clone: Its cognate antigen is unknown.

The repertoire was sequenced with immunoSEQ multiplex PCR; TCRdb's copy has only in-frame clones and lacks some. The table records some 70,000 clones, less than 90% of them present only once. The CDR3 extends over 17 amino acids. Trimming removed 1 base from V and 8 bases from J; junction bases left unmatched: 14. Germline CDR1 reads SGHNT; CDR2 reads YYREEE (reference sequence). The receptor was derived from a human donor who received a combined kidney and bone marrow transplant. The V gene is TRBV5-4, the J gene TRBJ2-1; 8 nucleotides match TRBD2. Sequencing was performed on CD4+ T cells from blood, taken before the transplant. For the CDR3, the DNA is TGTGCCAGCAGCTTGTTTTCAAGCCAGCGGGAGCGGTATGAGCAGTTCTTC. Protein: CASSLFSSQRERYEQFF.